This T cell receptor (beta chain) was retrieved from a study of T cells in Graves' hyperthyroidism and ophthalmopathy. RNA transcripts gave rise to amplified TCR beta CDR3 regions. The HTBI primer set was used in a first-round RT-PCR of the TCR CDR3. TCRdb re-analysed the multiplex PCR reads in MiXCR, keeping a single row per CDR3 protein. Altogether 300,000 to 450,000 distinct CDR3 sequences are present, approximately 17% being singletons, with the ten largest covering 35% to 50%. There are a few counts of this clonotype. Germline CDR1 LGHDT, CDR2 YNNKEL (reference sequence). V lost 4 bases to trimming and J lost 9 bases, with 16 bases between them. The CDR3 contains 14 residues.

Sample: blood. This sequence originates from a man aged 18 to 30 with Graves' ophthalmopathy. The chain couples TRBV3-1 to TRBJ1-3, with a weak D call TRBD1 (5 bases). For the CDR3, the DNA is TGTGCCAGCAGCCCGTCGGGGGGTGAGAGCACCATATATTTT. It specifies CASSPSGGESTIYF.